A selection of T cell receptor beta chains follows, all from one sample in a study of blood T cell repertoires in COVID-19. Measured with immunoSEQ multiplex PCR; TCRdb has only the in-frame clones, and not every one. This repertoire shows tens of thousands of clones, over 65% found once; its top ten account for approximately 15%. Sequencing was carried out using peripheral blood. Receptors were obtained from a man in his 70s with acute or convalescent COVID-19. CDR3s include the opening cysteine and the closing phenylalanine or tryptophan. A D gene is named only where the DNA matches it firmly. Rows give clone size only sometimes, using once, few, many, or a class for an expanded clone.

d_call clone_size j_call v_call cdr3_aa cdr3_nt
NA NA TRBJ1-6 TRBV27 CASSSGTIGSPLHF TGTGCCAGCAGTTCCGGGACAATCGGTTCACCCCTCCACTTT
TRBD1 NA TRBJ1-1 TRBV30 CAWSLQGPNEAFF TGTGCCTGGAGTTTACAGGGGCCCAACGAAGCTTTCTTT
NA NA TRBJ2-2 TRBV11-2 CASSLAGFSSGELFF TGTGCCAGCAGCTTAGCAGGGTTCAGCTCCGGGGAGCTGTTTTTT
TRBD1 few TRBJ2-7 TRBV2 CASRPTGPYEQYF TGTGCCAGCAGGCCGACAGGGCCTTACGAGCAGTACTTC
NA few TRBJ1-2 TRBV27 CASSFRESGYGYTF TGTGCCAGCAGTTTCAGGGAAAGTGGCTATGGCTACACCTTC
TRBD1 NA TRBJ2-5 TRBV4-1 CASREGQRIGTQYF TGCGCCAGTAGAGAGGGACAGCGCATTGGGACCCAGTACTTC
TRBD1 NA TRBJ2-2 TRBV3-1/TRBV3-2 CASSPTGGGGTGELFF TGTGCCAGCAGCCCGACAGGGGGCGGAGGCACCGGGGAGCTGTTTTTT
NA NA TRBJ2-1 TRBV11-3 CASSRANGGDKQFF TGTGCCAGCAGCCGGGCGAATGGAGGCGATAAGCAGTTCTTC
TRBD1 few TRBJ1-2 TRBV5-6 CASSPGQADYGYTF TGTGCCAGCAGCCCCGGACAGGCAGACTATGGCTACACCTTC
NA NA TRBJ2-1 TRBV12-5 CASGWSGQWNEQFF TGTGCTAGTGGTTGGTCAGGGCAGTGGAATGAGCAGTTCTTC
NA NA TRBJ2-2 TRBV19 CASSISGARSTGELFF TGTGCCAGTAGTATCTCAGGGGCGAGGAGCACCGGGGAGCTGTTTTTT
NA NA TRBJ2-4 TRBV18 CASSAGRLVAKNIQYF TGTGCCAGCTCAGCGGGACGGCTGGTGGCCAAAAACATTCAGTACTTC
NA NA TRBJ2-5 TRBV27 CASKEQMYQETQYF TGTGCCTCAAAGGAACAGATGTACCAAGAGACCCAGTACTTC
NA NA TRBJ1-1 TRBV19 CASTIGGGTEAFF TGTGCCAGTACCATCGGGGGAGGCACTGAAGCTTTCTTT
TRBD1 once TRBJ2-7 TRBV9 CASSDGQEGYEQYF TGTGCCAGCAGCGATGGACAGGAAGGCTACGAGCAGTACTTC
NA NA TRBJ2-1 TRBV6-2/TRBV6-3 CASSDAKGAGEQFF TGTGCCAGCAGTGACGCTAAAGGGGCAGGGGAGCAGTTCTTC
TRBD1 few TRBJ2-1 TRBV29-1 CSARQGVRNEQFF TGCAGCGCCCGACAGGGGGTACGCAATGAGCAGTTCTTC
NA NA TRBJ2-7 TRBV6-2/TRBV6-3 CASSYGGTLNEQYF TGTGCCAGCAGTTACGGGGGGACTCTAAACGAGCAGTACTTC
NA NA TRBJ1-4 TRBV5-1 CASSLVGAGDEKLFF TGCGCCAGCAGCTTGGTAGGGGCCGGTGATGAAAAACTGTTTTTT
TRBD1 NA TRBJ1-3 TRBV18 CASSRGTGAGNTIYF TGTGCCAGCTCTCGTGGGACAGGGGCCGGAAACACCATATATTTT
NA NA TRBJ1-5 TRBV21-1 CASSKGQGAIHQPQHF TGTGCCAGCAGCAAGGGACAGGGGGCGATTCATCAGCCCCAGCATTTT
NA NA TRBJ1-6 TRBV30 CAWRREPGDLSPLHF TGTGCCTGGAGACGCGAACCGGGAGACCTGTCACCCCTCCACTTT
NA once TRBJ1-1 TRBV6-5 CASSYSNRVRTEAFF TGTGCCAGCAGTTACTCCAACAGGGTAAGGACTGAAGCTTTCTTT
NA NA TRBJ1-5 TRBV2 CASSGGQAYNQPQHF TGTGCCAGCAGCGGAGGTCAGGCCTACAATCAGCCCCAGCATTTT
NA NA TRBJ2-1 TRBV4-1 CASSQGQQSYNEQFF TGCGCCAGCAGCCAAGGGCAACAGTCCTACAATGAGCAGTTCTTC
TRBD1 NA TRBJ1-3 TRBV6-5 CASSYSGTARDTIYF TGTGCCAGCAGTTACTCCGGGACAGCACGGGACACCATATATTTT
TRBD2 NA TRBJ2-1 TRBV5-4 CASSLTSGSFNEQFF TGTGCCAGCAGCTTGACTAGCGGGAGTTTCAATGAGCAGTTCTTC
NA NA TRBJ2-3 TRBV7-8 CASRAQGWMDTQYF TGTGCCAGCAGAGCACAGGGCTGGATGGATACGCAGTATTTT
TRBD1 NA TRBJ2-7 TRBV27 CASSLYGTGAVWDYEQYF TGTGCCAGCAGTTTATACGGGACAGGGGCGGTTTGGGACTACGAGCAGTACTTC
TRBD2 NA TRBJ2-3 TRBV9 CASSVAGGSGVDTQYF TGTGCCAGCAGCGTAGCAGGCGGGAGTGGGGTAGATACGCAGTATTTT
TRBD1 NA TRBJ1-6 TRBV25-1 CASSESPGGRSPLHF TGTGCCAGCAGTGAATCTCCAGGGGGCCGGTCACCCCTCCACTTT
NA NA TRBJ1-4 TRBV3-1/TRBV3-2 CASSQWEGEEKLFF TGTGCCAGCAGCCAGTGGGAGGGGGAGGAAAAACTGTTTTTT
NA NA TRBJ1-1 TRBV6-5 CASSYAEANTEAFF TGTGCCAGCAGTTACGCGGAAGCGAACACTGAAGCTTTCTTT
TRBD1 NA TRBJ2-5 TRBV4-3 CASSQEYSGTVYQETQYF TGCGCCAGCAGCCAAGAGTATTCCGGGACAGTGTACCAAGAGACCCAGTACTTC
NA once TRBJ1-1 TRBV5-1 CASSLRGLNTEAFF TGCGCCAGCAGCTTGAGGGGCTTGAACACTGAAGCTTTCTTT
NA NA TRBJ2-7 TRBV7-2 CASSLAGAVYEQYF TGTGCCAGCAGCTTAGCGGGGGCAGTCTACGAGCAGTACTTC
NA NA TRBJ1-5 TRBV30 CAWTGGEGQPQHF TGTGCCTGGACCGGGGGGGAGGGTCAGCCCCAGCATTTT
NA once TRBJ1-5 TRBV5-3 CARSVGINNQPQHF TGTGCCAGAAGCGTCGGGATAAACAATCAGCCCCAGCATTTT
NA NA TRBJ2-7 TRBV30 CAWRAGTGNYEQYF TGTGCCTGGAGGGCCGGCACAGGTAACTACGAGCAGTACTTC
NA NA TRBJ1-1 TRBV27 CASSPSGHLNTEAFF TGTGCCAGCAGCCCCTCCGGACACCTGAACACTGAAGCTTTCTTT
NA NA TRBJ2-3 TRBV5-1 CASKSSDTQYF TGCGCCAGCAAGTCTAGTGATACGCAGTATTTT
TRBD1 NA TRBJ2-1 TRBV11-2 CASSWDRDNEQFF TGTGCCAGCAGCTGGGACAGGGACAATGAGCAGTTCTTC
TRBD1 NA TRBJ2-5 TRBV7-9 CASSPRQGPYQETQYF TGTGCCAGCAGCCCCAGACAGGGGCCGTACCAAGAGACCCAGTACTTC
TRBD1 once TRBJ1-2 TRBV6-6 CASRRTGTNYGYTF TGTGCCAGCAGGCGGACAGGGACAAACTATGGCTACACCTTC
NA NA TRBJ1-1 TRBV18 CASSPPRNTEAFF TGTGCCAGCTCACCACCCAGAAACACTGAAGCTTTCTTT
NA NA TRBJ2-4 TRBV7-8 CASSSIGKNIQYF TGTGCCAGCAGCTCGATCGGGAAAAACATTCAGTACTTC
NA NA TRBJ1-1 TRBV4-1 CASSQDASGKNTEAFF TGCGCCAGCAGCCAAGATGCGTCAGGGAAGAACACTGAAGCTTTCTTT
NA NA TRBJ2-2 TRBV6-2/TRBV6-3 CASSYPQVNTGELFF TGTGCCAGCAGTTACCCACAGGTTAACACCGGGGAGCTGTTTTTT
TRBD2 NA TRBJ2-1 TRBV7-9 CASSSSGNYDEQFF TGTGCCAGCAGCAGTAGCGGGAATTACGATGAGCAGTTCTTC
NA NA TRBJ1-5 TRBV30 CAWRQSSNQPQHF TGTGCCTGGAGACAGAGTAGCAATCAGCCCCAGCATTTT
NA NA TRBJ2-5 TRBV5-3 CARSLARAQETQYF TGTGCCAGAAGCTTGGCCAGGGCCCAAGAGACCCAGTACTTC
TRBD1 NA TRBJ1-4 TRBV27 CASSHGQGGEKLFF TGTGCCAGCAGCCACGGACAGGGGGGAGAAAAACTGTTTTTT
TRBD1 few TRBJ1-2 TRBV7-9 CASSPGQGHYGYTF TGTGCCAGCAGCCCCGGACAGGGCCACTATGGCTACACCTTC
NA few TRBJ1-1 TRBV11-2 CASSAQGNTEAFF TGTGCCAGCAGTGCTCAGGGCAACACTGAAGCTTTCTTT
TRBD1 NA TRBJ1-5 TRBV4-3 CASSRDRDRNNQPQHF TGCGCCAGCAGCCGTGACAGGGATCGGAACAATCAGCCCCAGCATTTT
TRBD1 NA TRBJ2-4 TRBV4-1 CASSQYRQGANIQYF TGCGCCAGCAGCCAATACAGACAGGGCGCGAACATTCAGTACTTC
NA NA TRBJ1-2 TRBV29-1 CSVNTGPPYGYTF TGCAGCGTTAATACAGGGCCACCGTATGGCTACACCTTC
TRBD2 NA TRBJ2-7 TRBV25-1 CASGRGPSYEQYF TGTGCCAGCGGGAGGGGACCCTCCTACGAGCAGTACTTC
NA NA TRBJ1-5 TRBV5-4 CASSFGGDNQPQHF TGTGCCAGCAGCTTCGGCGGTGACAATCAGCCCCAGCATTTT